These 15 T cell receptor beta chains were all obtained from the same sample, sequenced in a study of blood T cell repertoires in COVID-19 (dated by TCRdb to the early 2020s). Library prep was done by the immunoSEQ multiplex PCR assay. This is the immuneACCESS table as TCRdb keeps it, with only in-frame sequences that have V and J called. A part of the clones is gone; compared with another copy, unresolved V genes explain less than half, and the rest is unexplained. For this sample the table gives about 400,000 clones, of which roughly 90% were detected only once. Of the sample, 1% to 1.5% falls within the top ten clones. Sequences were obtained from peripheral blood. These receptors were taken from a man aged 40-49 years with acute or convalescent COVID-19.

The chain joins TRBV15 to TRBJ1-3, with D possibly being TRBD1 (6 bases). CDR1 is LNHNV and CDR2 is YYDKDF in the germline V gene (reference sequence). The CDR3 extends over 17 amino acids. The ends were cut back, 3 bases at V and 1 base at J, with 16 bases in the middle. CDR3 DNA: TGTGCCACCAGCAGGTCGGCACAGGGTGGATCTGGAAACACCATATATTTT. This codes for CATSRSAQGGSGNTIYF.

Ten or more counts support this clone. The chain couples TRBV21-1 to TRBJ2-7; the table gives TRBD2 as D, unverified against the DNA. TRBV21-1 is noted as a pseudogene. The CDR3 is made up of 16 amino acids. The CDR3 here is CASSKSTLALVYEQYF. CDR3 coding DNA: TGTGCCAGCAGCAAAAGTACGCTAGCGCTGGTCTACGAGCAGTACTTC.

V is TRBV30 and J is TRBJ2-1, with TRBD2 matching 12 bases. The CDR3 length is 15 residues. The germline gives CDR1 GTSNPN, CDR2 SVGIG (reference sequence). J gave up 5 bases and V 3 bases, and 5 bases lay outside the gene matches. The CDR3 region is CAWSTGLAGNNEQFF. The CDR3 DNA sequence: TGTGCCTGGAGCACTGGACTAGCGGGAAACAATGAGCAGTTCTTC.

The gene calls are TRBV5-5 and TRBJ1-6; no firm D call. CDR1 is SGHKS and CDR2 is YYEKEE in the germline V gene (reference sequence). The CDR3 is made up of 11 amino acids. V was clipped by 4 bases and J by 10 bases, with 6 bases between them. The CDR3 bases are TGTGCCAGCAGCCATCCATCACCCCTCCACTTT. It is translated as CASSHPSPLHF. The variable domain in full, with the rest retrieved from reference TRBV5-5 and TRBJ1-6, is DAGVTQSPTHLIKTRGQQVTLRCSPISGHKSVSWYQQVLGQGPQFIFQYYEKEERGRGNFPDRFSARQFPNYSSELNVNALLLGDSALYLCASSHPSPLHFGNGTRLTVT.

The chain employs TRBV9 and TRBJ1-2, with 7 bases fitting TRBD1. Germline V gene data show CDR1 as SGDLS and CDR2 as YYNGEE. The CDR3 is 15 residues long. J lost 7 bases, V lost 1 base, and 10 bases had no gene match. CDR3 protein: CASSVIGGGWSGYTF. CDR3 DNA sequence: TGTGCCAGCAGCGTAATCGGAGGGGGCTGGAGTGGCTACACCTTC.

This clone was counted only a few times. The chain has TRBV11-2 and TRBJ2-5; 10 nucleotides line up with TRBD2. With V trimmed by 1 base and J by 1 base, 3 bases remained unmatched. This CDR3 comprises 16 residues. CDR1 and CDR2 from the germline V gene are SGHAT and FQNNGV. CDR3 sequence reads: CASSLGAGGPQETQYF. CDR3 coding DNA: TGTGCCAGCAGCTTAGGAGCGGGGGGGCCCCAAGAGACCCAGTACTTC.

V is TRBV6-5 and J is TRBJ2-7; maybe TRBD1 (5 bases). V shed 3 bases and J shed 3 bases, with 12 bases lying between them. The CDR3 contains 14 residues. Germline V gene data show CDR1 as MNHEY and CDR2 as SVGAGI. The CDR3 coding sequence is TGTGCCAGCAGTTATTCCAGGGATCTCTACGAGCAGTACTTC. Its translation is CASSYSRDLYEQYF.

The J gene is TRBJ2-5, the V gene TRBV19, with 11 bases identical to TRBD2. The germline gives CDR1 LNHDA, CDR2 SQIVND (reference sequence). The CDR3 sequence is 16 residues long. The trim removed 4 bases at V and 5 bases at J, leaving 9 bases unmatched. The CDR3 protein is CASSKIAGGPQETQYF. CDR3 nucleotide sequence: TGTGCCAGTAGTAAGATAGCGGGAGGGCCTCAGGAGACCCAGTACTTC.

This sequence joins TRBV12-5 and TRBJ2-3; a possible D gene is TRBD2 (6 bases). V was clipped by 9 bases and J by 1 base, with 20 bases between them. The CDR3 covers 16 residues. CDR1 and CDR2 (germline): LGHNT, FRNRAP. As DNA, the CDR3 is TGTGCTAGACTTTCGGGCAGGGACTCGGGCACAGATACGCAGTATTTT. Its translation: CARLSGRDSGTDTQYF.

The chain joins TRBV28 to TRBJ1-2, with D perhaps TRBD1 (6 bases). The CDR3 is 13 residues long. Deletions cut 7 bases from V and 5 bases from J, with 14 bases between. Germline CDR1 MDHEN, CDR2 SYDVKM. The CDR3 loop is CASTPGQSYGYTF. The CDR3 DNA sequence: TGTGCCAGCACCCCTGGACAGAGTTATGGCTACACCTTC.

V gene TRBV6-2 or TRBV6-3 combines with J gene TRBJ2-7; 10 bases match TRBD1. The CDR3 is made up of 18 amino acids. Looked up from germline, CDR1 is MNHEY and CDR2 is SVGEGT. The ends lost 2 bases at V and 5 bases at J; junction bases unmatched: 15. DNA for the CDR3: TGTGCCAGCAGTTACAGCCGGGACAGGGGCGACTTAGCGAACGAGCAGTACTTC. This encodes CASSYSRDRGDLANEQYF.

This chain connects TRBV7-2 to TRBJ1-5; D unresolved. Germline V gives CDR1 SGHTA, CDR2 FQGNSA. The CDR3 contains 15 residues. With 1 base removed from V and 2 bases from J, the gap between germline ends came to 9 bases. Written as DNA, the CDR3 is TGTGCCAGCAGCTTAGGGTGGCTGGGCAATCAGCCCCAGCATTTT. This encodes CASSLGWLGNQPQHF.

The chain uses TRBV7-9 and TRBJ1-6, with 8 bases identical to TRBD1. This CDR3 comprises 16 residues. Looked up from germline, CDR1 is SEHNR and CDR2 is FQNEAQ (reference sequence). The trim removed 5 bases at V and 1 base at J, leaving 4 bases unmatched. The CDR3 region is CASSLQGGSYNSPLHF. CDR3 nucleotide sequence: TGTGCCAGCAGCCTACAGGGGGGTTCCTATAATTCACCCCTCCACTTT.

The chain carries TRBV7-8 and TRBJ1-2, with a possible D match to TRBD1 (5 bases). This CDR3 contains 15 residues. CDR1 is SGHVS and CDR2 is FQNEAQ in the germline V gene. V shed 5 bases and J shed 4 bases, with 17 bases lying between them. This chain's CDR3 is CASSLMLSDSYGYTF. The CDR3 region has the DNA TGTGCCAGCAGCCTAATGTTATCCGACAGCTATGGCTACACCTTC.

The V and J genes are TRBV6-5 and TRBJ2-1; 9 bases align to TRBD1. The CDR3 has 15 residues. The germline gives CDR1 MNHEY, CDR2 SVGAGI. The V gene end was trimmed by 2 bases and the J gene end by 6 bases; junction bases not matched to a gene: 5. The CDR3 nucleotides read TGTGCCAGCAGTTACACAGGGGGCCCCTTCAATGAGCAGTTCTTC. This translates into CASSYTGGPFNEQFF.